This is a list of T cell receptor beta chains from one sample in a study of identical twins. TCRdb fed the 5' RACE reads into MiXCR, producing one record per CDR3 protein. This table has approximately 670,000 distinct CDR3 sequences, 5.5% to 7.5% appearing once. Sequenced input: naive T cells sorted from blood. The receptors shown here come from a young man in good health. CDR3s include the opening cysteine and the closing phenylalanine or tryptophan. The order of the fields is CDR3 DNA, CDR3 protein, V gene, D gene, J gene, clone size. D genes are given only for firm matches. Clone size is shown for a subset of rows, as once, few, many or a class of expanded clone.

DNA: TGTGCCAGCAGCACCGGGACTAGCGGGAGCGAGCAGTACTTC
CDR3: CASSTGTSGSEQYF
V: TRBV4-2
D: TRBD2
J: TRBJ2-7
size: many

DNA: TGTGCCAGCGCGGTTGAGGGTACTGAAGCTTTCTTT
CDR3: CASAVEGTEAFF
V: TRBV2
D: -
J: TRBJ1-1
size: many

DNA: TGCAGTGCTAGTCGGGACGCGGGAAAATACAATGAGCAGTTCTTC
CDR3: CSASRDAGKYNEQFF
V: TRBV20-1
D: -
J: TRBJ2-1
size: many

DNA: TGTGCCAGCAGCCCGCCGGAACTAGCACCAGATACGCAGTATTTT
CDR3: CASSPPELAPDTQYF
V: TRBV11-1
D: -
J: TRBJ2-3
size: -

DNA: TGTGCCAGCAGCCTGACCGGACAGGGCGGTGAAAAACTGTTTTTT
CDR3: CASSLTGQGGEKLFF
V: TRBV12-3/TRBV12-4
D: TRBD1
J: TRBJ1-4
size: -

DNA: TGTGCCAGCAGAATCGCAGGACCCGGGAACACCGGGGAGCTGTTTTTT
CDR3: CASRIAGPGNTGELFF
V: TRBV5-4
D: -
J: TRBJ2-2
size: few

DNA: TGTGCCATCACTAATACCCGGACAGGGGGAACAGATACGCAGTATTTT
CDR3: CAITNTRTGGTDTQYF
V: TRBV10-3
D: TRBD1
J: TRBJ2-3
size: many

DNA: TGCAGTGCTAGCAGAGCGAGGGATGAGCAGTTCTTC
CDR3: CSASRARDEQFF
V: TRBV20-1
D: -
J: TRBJ2-1
size: -

DNA: TGCAGTGCTAGCCTAGCGAACCGCTACGAGCAGTACTTC
CDR3: CSASLANRYEQYF
V: TRBV20-1
D: -
J: TRBJ2-7
size: many

DNA: TGTGCCAGCAGCCTCACAGGGGCCAACTACAATGAGCAGTTCTTC
CDR3: CASSLTGANYNEQFF
V: TRBV7-9
D: TRBD1
J: TRBJ2-1
size: many

DNA: TGCGCCAGCAGCCAAGAGGACCGATCACCCCTCCACTTT
CDR3: CASSQEDRSPLHF
V: TRBV4-1
D: -
J: TRBJ1-6
size: -

DNA: TGCGCCAGCAGCCAAGAGCCAACAGGGATTAGTAACATTCAGTACTTC
CDR3: CASSQEPTGISNIQYF
V: TRBV4-3
D: -
J: TRBJ2-4
size: -

DNA: TGTGCCAGCAGCGGGCACGGGAGGGAGCAGTTCTTC
CDR3: CASSGHGREQFF
V: TRBV9
D: TRBD2
J: TRBJ2-1
size: many

DNA: TGTGCCAGCAGATACTCTAGCGGGAAGGCGCAGTTCTTC
CDR3: CASRYSSGKAQFF
V: TRBV28
D: TRBD2
J: TRBJ2-1
size: -

DNA: TGCGCCAGCAGCTTGGTCGCAGGATCTAATGAAAAACTGTTTTTT
CDR3: CASSLVAGSNEKLFF
V: TRBV5-1
D: -
J: TRBJ1-4
size: many

DNA: TGTGCCAGCAGCCAAGTGGACAGGGGGCTGGTTGAAGCTTTCTTT
CDR3: CASSQVDRGLVEAFF
V: TRBV3-1
D: TRBD1
J: TRBJ1-1
size: few

DNA: TGCAGTGCCTCCCTAGGGTGGAACACAGATACGCAGTATTTT
CDR3: CSASLGWNTDTQYF
V: TRBV20-1
D: -
J: TRBJ2-3
size: many

DNA: TGCGCCAGCAGCTTGGCTGGGGCCTCAGGGCAGTTCTTC
CDR3: CASSLAGASGQFF
V: TRBV5-1
D: -
J: TRBJ2-1
size: many

DNA: TGTGCCAGCAGCTTAAGGGAGGAACAGCAGTACTTC
CDR3: CASSLREEQQYF
V: TRBV7-2
D: -
J: TRBJ2-7
size: few

DNA: TGCAGTGCTAGATTCGGGATGGGGGGGCCCCAGTACTTC
CDR3: CSARFGMGGPQYF
V: TRBV20-1
D: -
J: TRBJ2-5
size: many

DNA: TGTGCCAGCATTAGAGGCGGCGGGAGGGCCATGGAGACCCAGTACTTC
CDR3: CASIRGGGRAMETQYF
V: TRBV7-9
D: TRBD2
J: TRBJ2-5
size: few

DNA: TGCGCCAGCAGTGAAAGGACCCACAATGAGCAGTTCTTC
CDR3: CASSERTHNEQFF
V: TRBV10-1
D: -
J: TRBJ2-1
size: -

DNA: TGTGCCACCAGGAACCCCGGGACAGCCTATGGCTACACCTTC
CDR3: CATRNPGTAYGYTF
V: TRBV15
D: TRBD1
J: TRBJ1-2
size: many

DNA: TGTGCCAGCAGTTACCCTGAGGATTCACCCCTCCACTTT
CDR3: CASSYPEDSPLHF
V: TRBV6-6
D: -
J: TRBJ1-6
size: -

DNA: TGTGCCAGCATCAAAAGCAGGACAGGGGTTTACAATGAGCAGTTCTTC
CDR3: CASIKSRTGVYNEQFF
V: TRBV7-8
D: TRBD1
J: TRBJ2-1
size: many

DNA: TGTGCCAGCAGTGAAATGCAGGGGCTAGCCAAAAACATTCAGTACTTC
CDR3: CASSEMQGLAKNIQYF
V: TRBV2
D: -
J: TRBJ2-4
size: -

DNA: TGCGCCAGCAGCCATCGATTAGCGGGAGGGCCGACAGATACGCAGTATTTT
CDR3: CASSHRLAGGPTDTQYF
V: TRBV4-3
D: TRBD2
J: TRBJ2-3
size: many

DNA: TGTGCCAGCAGCTCCAGGACAGAGGGAACTGAAGCTTTCTTT
CDR3: CASSSRTEGTEAFF
V: TRBV7-6
D: -
J: TRBJ1-1
size: -

DNA: TGTGCCAGCAGCTCCCTAGCGGGCCCCCTCAATGAGCAGTTCTTC
CDR3: CASSSLAGPLNEQFF
V: TRBV7-9
D: TRBD2
J: TRBJ2-1
size: many

DNA: TGCAGTGCTAGAGATCAAATGGGAGACAGGGAATGTAGCAATCAGCCCCAGCATTTT
CDR3: CSARDQMGDRECSNQPQHF
V: TRBV20-1
D: TRBD1
J: TRBJ1-5
size: many

DNA: TGCGCCAGCAGTCAGCCTCGGCACGGCCCGGGACTTTTTTCTACCGGGGAGCTGTTTTTT
CDR3: CASSQPRHGPGLFSTGELFF
V: TRBV23-1
D: -
J: TRBJ2-2
size: -

DNA: TGTGCCACCAGAGAGGGGACGGGGCCCAATCAGCCCCAGCATTTT
CDR3: CATREGTGPNQPQHF
V: TRBV15
D: -
J: TRBJ1-5
size: many

DNA: TGTGCCAGCAGCTCCCGGGAATATAATTCACCCCTCCACTTT
CDR3: CASSSREYNSPLHF
V: TRBV7-2
D: -
J: TRBJ1-6
size: -

DNA: TGCAGTGCTAGCCCGACTAGCCTTCTAGGGGAGACCCAGTACTTC
CDR3: CSASPTSLLGETQYF
V: TRBV20-1
D: TRBD2
J: TRBJ2-5
size: -

DNA: TGTGCCAGCAGTTCCCCAGGGGCGCGTGAGCAGTACTTC
CDR3: CASSSPGAREQYF
V: TRBV27
D: -
J: TRBJ2-7
size: -

DNA: TGTGCCAGCAGCTTAGCGGGACCGGAACTCTATGGCTACACCTTC
CDR3: CASSLAGPELYGYTF
V: TRBV7-9
D: -
J: TRBJ1-2
size: few

DNA: TGTGCCAGCTCTGGGACAGGAATAGAGCAGTTCTTC
CDR3: CASSGTGIEQFF
V: TRBV6-1
D: TRBD1
J: TRBJ2-1
size: few

DNA: TGTGCCACCAGTGATTTGGGTAGCACAGATACGCAGTATTTT
CDR3: CATSDLGSTDTQYF
V: TRBV24-1
D: -
J: TRBJ2-3
size: many

DNA: TGTGCCAGCAGTGTGGGACAGAACAATGAGCAGTTCTTC
CDR3: CASSVGQNNEQFF
V: TRBV12-3/TRBV12-4
D: TRBD1
J: TRBJ2-1
size: -

DNA: TGCGCCAGCAGCTTCGATAGGCGGGAGTACTCCTACAATGAGCAGTTCTTC
CDR3: CASSFDRREYSYNEQFF
V: TRBV5-1
D: TRBD2
J: TRBJ2-1
size: -

DNA: TGCGCCAGCAGCTTGCGTTGGCCAGGGAATGCGGAAGATACGCAGTATTTT
CDR3: CASSLRWPGNAEDTQYF
V: TRBV5-1
D: -
J: TRBJ2-3
size: many

DNA: TGCAGTGCCATGGGGCGGGAGTACGCGGATACGCAGTATTTT
CDR3: CSAMGREYADTQYF
V: TRBV20-1
D: TRBD2
J: TRBJ2-3
size: many

DNA: TGCAGTGCTAGTAATCAGCCCCAGCATTTT
CDR3: CSASNQPQHF
V: TRBV20-1
D: -
J: TRBJ1-5
size: many

DNA: TGTGCCACCAGCAGAGCTGGGACAGGACTTCCCGGGGAGCTGTTTTTT
CDR3: CATSRAGTGLPGELFF
V: TRBV15
D: TRBD1
J: TRBJ2-2
size: many

DNA: TGTGCCAGCAGGGCAGGGACAGCGGGAGCCTACGAGCAGTACTTC
CDR3: CASRAGTAGAYEQYF
V: TRBV12-3/TRBV12-4
D: -
J: TRBJ2-7
size: many

DNA: TGTGCCAGCAGCTTACGGGTCCAAGGGCAAGAGACCCAGTACTTC
CDR3: CASSLRVQGQETQYF
V: TRBV7-9
D: -
J: TRBJ2-5
size: -

DNA: TGCAGTGCTAGAGATCCCCAGGGGGATTACTATAGCAATCAGCCCCAGCATTTT
CDR3: CSARDPQGDYYSNQPQHF
V: TRBV20-1
D: TRBD1
J: TRBJ1-5
size: many

DNA: TGTGCCAGCAGCCATTGGAGGGAGGCCTCCTACAATGAGCAGTTCTTC
CDR3: CASSHWREASYNEQFF
V: TRBV7-9
D: -
J: TRBJ2-1
size: -

DNA: TGTGCCAGCAGCGGTGGGACAGGGGTAGGGACAGATACGCAGTATTTT
CDR3: CASSGGTGVGTDTQYF
V: TRBV7-9
D: TRBD1
J: TRBJ2-3
size: many

DNA: TGTGCCAGCAGCCCCCTGAGTAGCGGGAGGCCGGTGAATGAGCAGTTCTTC
CDR3: CASSPLSSGRPVNEQFF
V: TRBV12-3/TRBV12-4
D: TRBD2
J: TRBJ2-1
size: many

DNA: TGTGCCAGTGGGGAAGGTCGTAGGGCTCAGCCCCAGCATTTT
CDR3: CASGEGRRAQPQHF
V: TRBV6-1
D: -
J: TRBJ1-5
size: many

DNA: TGTGCCAGCAGCCCTCCAACGGGACAGGGTAATGAAAAACTGTTTTTT
CDR3: CASSPPTGQGNEKLFF
V: TRBV7-9
D: TRBD1
J: TRBJ1-4
size: few

DNA: TGTGCCAGCAGCTTATCTATCGGCACAGATACGCAGTATTTT
CDR3: CASSLSIGTDTQYF
V: TRBV27
D: -
J: TRBJ2-3
size: many